This TCR beta chain was captured by sequencing in a study of cytomegalovirus exposure and HLA in healthy donors. About the study: The 90 to 150 validation repertoires, a later analysis reported, used the same platform as the roughly 660 repertoires from the first cohort.

The data were produced by immunoSEQ multiplex PCR, yet TCRdb's version contains in-frame clones alone and is incomplete. Of about 56,000 clones listed, around nine tenths were seen once; the top ten hold roughly 1.2%. Germline CDR1 SGHRS, CDR2 YFSETQ. The CDR3 contains 17 residues. V lost 6 bases and J lost 0, with 16 bases in between. These donors were members of the roughly 110-subject validation cohort, a group separate from the approximately 670-subject first cohort. V gene TRBV5-1 combines with J gene TRBJ2-6, with D possibly TRBD1 on 6 matching bases. Material for sequencing was PBMCs. The receptor comes from a man aged 18 to 29 in good health and CMV-seronegative. The CDR3 bases are TGCGCCAGCACTGAACCGGGACAACTCTCTGGGGCCAACGTCCTGACTTTC. Encoded protein: CASTEPGQLSGANVLTF.